This T cell receptor (beta chain) came from a study of T cell clones after liver transplantation. The wider study: TCRbeta sequencing after a pre-transplant mixed lymphocyte reaction identified graft-donor-reactive clones, later tracked in post-transplant blood.

TCRdb's table, derived via immunoSEQ multiplex PCR, lists solely in-frame clones and lacks some. The repertoire has nearly 55,000 clones, approximately 84% of them found once; the top ten carry about 8.1%. Trimming cost V 3 bases and J 5 bases; bases outside gene matches: 3. CDR3 length: 14 amino acids. Germline-derived CDR1 and CDR2 are SGHKS and YYEKEE (reference sequence). The receptor's source is a human donor who received a liver transplant. This chain connects TRBV5-5 to TRBJ2-7; 12 positions match TRBD1. This specimen was CD4+ T cells from blood, taken before liver transplant. The CDR3 nucleotides read TGTGCCAGCAGCTGGGGACAGGGGGCGAACGAGCAGTACTTC. This translates into CASSWGQGANEQYF.